These 4 T cell receptor beta chains came from one sample sequenced in a study of T cell responses to AZD1222 COVID-19 vaccine. Using immunoSEQ multiplex PCR, the repertoire was profiled, and TCRdb retains in-frame clones only, with some absent. The data contain around 160,000 clones, about 88% of them singletons. This specimen consisted of peripheral blood, obtained on day 0 of AZD1222 vaccination. The source is an adult in good health.

The V gene is TRBV2, the J gene TRBJ2-3; 8 positions match TRBD2. From germline, CDR1 is SNHLY and CDR2 FYNNEI. The length of the CDR3 is 14 residues. Germline trimming cut 4 bases from V and 6 bases from J; bases unmatched to any gene: 6. Written as DNA, the CDR3 is TGTGCCAGCAGTGTACGGGAGGGATGGGATACGCAGTATTTT. It is translated as CASSVREGWDTQYF.

The J gene is TRBJ1-1, the V gene TRBV2; D remains unclear. This CDR3 has 15 residues. Germline V lookup: CDR1 SNHLY, CDR2 FYNNEI. V lost 5 bases to trimming and J lost 2 bases, with 15 bases between them. The CDR3 DNA sequence: TGTGCCAGCAGTTCGGGTGTGGGGTTAAACACTGAAGCTTTCTTT. It translates to CASSSGVGLNTEAFF.

The rearrangement joins TRBV5-6 to TRBJ1-5, with D perhaps matching TRBD1 (5 bases). The CDR3 covers 15 residues. Trimming removed 6 bases at V and 2 bases at J, with 15 bases between. CDR1 and CDR2 (germline): SGHDT, YYEEEE. The DNA of the CDR3 is TGTGCCAGCACCCTGTCCTGGGGGGGCAATCAGCCCCAGCATTTT. It specifies CASTLSWGGNQPQHF.

V is TRBV30 and J is TRBJ2-1, with D tentatively TRBD2 (6 bases). Germline V gene sequence: CDR1 GTSNPN, CDR2 SVGIG (reference sequence). The CDR3 covers 17 residues. Trimming stripped 3 bases from V and 0 bases from J, with 18 bases between. This CDR3 is CAWSAYAGKASYNEQFF. In DNA, the CDR3 is TGTGCCTGGAGCGCCTACGCGGGGAAAGCCTCCTACAATGAGCAGTTCTTC. The full variable domain, with the rest looked up from reference TRBV30 and TRBJ2-1, is SQTIHQWPATLVQPVGSPLSLECTVEGTSNPNLYWYRQAAGRGLQLLFYSVGIGQISSEVPQNLSASRPQDRQFILSSKKLLLSDSGFYLCAWSAYAGKASYNEQFFGPGTRLTVL.